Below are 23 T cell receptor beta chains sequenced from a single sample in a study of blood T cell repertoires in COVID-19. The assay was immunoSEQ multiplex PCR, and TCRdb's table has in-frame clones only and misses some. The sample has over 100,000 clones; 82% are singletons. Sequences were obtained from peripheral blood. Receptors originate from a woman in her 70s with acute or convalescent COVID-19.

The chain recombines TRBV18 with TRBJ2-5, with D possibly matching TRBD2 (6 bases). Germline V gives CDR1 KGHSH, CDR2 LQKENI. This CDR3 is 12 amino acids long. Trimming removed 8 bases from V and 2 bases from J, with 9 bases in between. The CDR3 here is CASGDLQETQYF. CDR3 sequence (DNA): TGTGCCAGCGGGGACTTACAAGAGACCCAGTACTTC. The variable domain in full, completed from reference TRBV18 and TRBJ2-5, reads NAGVMQNPRHLVRRRGQEARLRCSPMKGHSHVYWYRQLPEEGLKFMVYLQKENIIDESGMPKERFSAEFPKEGPSILRIQQVVRGDSAAYFCASGDLQETQYFGPGTRLLVL.

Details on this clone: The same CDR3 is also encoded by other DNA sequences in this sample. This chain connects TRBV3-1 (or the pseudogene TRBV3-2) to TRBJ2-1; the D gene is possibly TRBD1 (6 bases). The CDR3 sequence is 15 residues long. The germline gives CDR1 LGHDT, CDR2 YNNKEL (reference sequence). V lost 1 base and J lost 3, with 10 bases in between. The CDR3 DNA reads TGTGCCAGCAGCCAAGGCGGCAGGGGCTACAATGAGCAGTTCTTC. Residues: CASSQGGRGYNEQFF.

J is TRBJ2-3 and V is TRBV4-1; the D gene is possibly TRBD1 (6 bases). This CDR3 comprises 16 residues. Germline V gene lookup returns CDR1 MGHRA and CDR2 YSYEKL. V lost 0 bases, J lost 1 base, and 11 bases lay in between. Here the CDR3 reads CASSQEGAGGTDTQYF. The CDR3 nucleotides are TGCGCCAGCAGCCAAGAAGGGGCAGGGGGCACAGATACGCAGTATTTT.

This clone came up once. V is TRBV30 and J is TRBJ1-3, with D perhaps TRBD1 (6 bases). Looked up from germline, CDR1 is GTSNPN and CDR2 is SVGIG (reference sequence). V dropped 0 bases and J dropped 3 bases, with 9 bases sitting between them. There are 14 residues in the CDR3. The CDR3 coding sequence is TGTGCCTGGAGTGTACTCAGGGGTGGAAACACCATATATTTT. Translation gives CAWSVLRGGNTIYF.

CDR3 DNA: TGTGCCAGCAGCTTAAATGCGGGCAATGAGCAGTTCTTC. Its translation: CASSLNAGNEQFF. The rearrangement uses TRBV13 and TRBJ2-1; maybe TRBD2 (5 bases). Germline V gives CDR1 PRHDT, CDR2 FYEKMQ (reference sequence). Deletions cut 2 bases from V and 6 bases from J, with 8 bases between. The CDR3 covers 13 residues.

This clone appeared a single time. In nucleotides, the CDR3 is TGTGCCAGCAGCCCCCAGTCAGGGGGCGCCTACAATGAGCAGTTCTTC. It codes for CASSPQSGGAYNEQFF. The chain is built from TRBV11-3 and TRBJ2-1, with TRBD1 identical over 8 bases. The junction had 8 bases not matched to a gene; V was cut back by 5 bases and J by 2 bases. The CDR3 runs 16 residues. CDR1 is SGHNT, CDR2 YENEEA, per germline. The full variable domain, in which reference TRBV11-3 and TRBJ2-1 provide the parts outside the CDR3, is EAGVVQSPRYKIIEKKQPVAFWCNPISGHNTLYWYLQNLGQGPELLIRYENEEAVDDSQLPKDRFSAERLKGVDSTLKIQPAELGDSAVYLCASSPQSGGAYNEQFFGPGTRLTVL.

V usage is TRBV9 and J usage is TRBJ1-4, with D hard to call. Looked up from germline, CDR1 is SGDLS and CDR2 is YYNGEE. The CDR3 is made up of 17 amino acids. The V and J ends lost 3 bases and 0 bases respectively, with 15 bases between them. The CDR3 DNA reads TGTGCCAGCAGCGCCAAGTCTTACTATTCAACTAATGAAAAACTGTTTTTT. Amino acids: CASSAKSYYSTNEKLFF.

CDR3 amino acids: CASSVAGGFGETQYF. The DNA for the CDR3 is TGTGCCAGCAGCGTAGCGGGCGGGTTTGGAGAGACCCAGTACTTC. The chain employs TRBV9 and TRBJ2-5, with D possibly matching TRBD2 (5 bases). Looked up from germline, CDR1 is SGDLS and CDR2 is YYNGEE. V gave up 0 bases and J gave up 4 bases, with 13 bases separating them. CDR3 length equals 15 residues.

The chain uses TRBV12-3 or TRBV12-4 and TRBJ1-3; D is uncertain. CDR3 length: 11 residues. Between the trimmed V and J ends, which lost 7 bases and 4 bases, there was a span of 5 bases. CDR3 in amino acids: CASTEGNTIYF. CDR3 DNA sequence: TGTGCCAGCACCGAGGGAAACACCATATATTTT.

The DNA of the CDR3 is TGTGCCAGCAGCTTAACCGCTAGCGGGGGGGCCCCCGGGGAGCTGTTTTTT. It codes for CASSLTASGGAPGELFF. The chain links TRBV7-6 to TRBJ2-2; 12 bases fit TRBD2. The J segment lost 6 bases and the V segment lost 2 bases, leaving 7 bases of the junction unmatched. Germline V gives CDR1 SGHVS, CDR2 FNYEAQ. This CDR3 has 17 residues. Combining the CDR3 with reference TRBV7-6 and TRBJ2-2 gives the whole variable domain GAGVSQSPRYKVTKRGQDVALRCDPISGHVSLYWYRQALGQGPEFLTYFNYEAQQDKSGLPNDRFSAERPEGSISTLTIQRTEQRDSAMYRCASSLTASGGAPGELFFGEGSRLTVL.

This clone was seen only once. CDR3 protein: CASSQDRVQYV. As DNA, the CDR3 is TGTGCCAGCAGCCAGGACAGGGTGCAGTACGTC. This chain links TRBV7-8 with TRBJ2-7; 8 nucleotides line up with TRBD1. Germline trimming cut 5 bases from V and 9 bases from J; bases unmatched to any gene: 3. Germline CDR1 is SGHVS and CDR2 is FQNEAQ. The length of the CDR3 is 11 residues.

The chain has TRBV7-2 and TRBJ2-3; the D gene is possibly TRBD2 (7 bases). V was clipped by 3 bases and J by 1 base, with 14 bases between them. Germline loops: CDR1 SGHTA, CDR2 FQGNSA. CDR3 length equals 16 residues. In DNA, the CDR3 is TGTGCCAGCAGCTTCCGTCGGGGGGCCCGCACAGATACGCAGTATTTT. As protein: CASSFRRGARTDTQYF.

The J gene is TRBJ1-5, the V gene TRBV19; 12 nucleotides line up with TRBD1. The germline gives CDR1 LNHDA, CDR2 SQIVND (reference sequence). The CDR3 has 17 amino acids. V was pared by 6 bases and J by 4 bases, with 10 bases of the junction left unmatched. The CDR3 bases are TGTGCCAGTAGGGGACAGGGGGCGTTATCCCGTAATCAGCCCCAGCATTTT. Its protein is CASRGQGALSRNQPQHF.

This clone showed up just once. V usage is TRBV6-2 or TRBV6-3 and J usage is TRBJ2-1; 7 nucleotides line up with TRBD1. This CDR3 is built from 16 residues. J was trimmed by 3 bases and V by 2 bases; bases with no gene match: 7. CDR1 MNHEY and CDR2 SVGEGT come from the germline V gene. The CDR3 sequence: CASSYIGQGDYNEQFF. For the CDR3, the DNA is TGTGCCAGCAGTTACATCGGGCAGGGGGACTACAATGAGCAGTTCTTC.

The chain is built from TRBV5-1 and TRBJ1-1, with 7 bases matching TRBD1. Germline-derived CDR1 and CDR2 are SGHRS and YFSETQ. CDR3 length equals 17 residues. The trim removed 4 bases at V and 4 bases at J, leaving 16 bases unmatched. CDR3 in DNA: TGCGCCAGCAGCCTCCCCGATTCGGGACAGTCGCGCACTGAAGCTTTCTTT. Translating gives CASSLPDSGQSRTEAFF.

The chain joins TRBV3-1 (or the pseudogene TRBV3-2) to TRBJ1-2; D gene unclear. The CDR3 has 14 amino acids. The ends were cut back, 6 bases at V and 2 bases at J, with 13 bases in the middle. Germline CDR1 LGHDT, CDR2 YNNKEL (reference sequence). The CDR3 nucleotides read TGTGCCAGCAGGGGCACAGAGAACAACTATGGCTACACCTTC. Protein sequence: CASRGTENNYGYTF.

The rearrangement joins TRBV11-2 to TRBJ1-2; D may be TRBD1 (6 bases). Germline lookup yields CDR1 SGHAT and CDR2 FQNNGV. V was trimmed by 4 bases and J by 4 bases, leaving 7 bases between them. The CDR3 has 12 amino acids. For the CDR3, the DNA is TGTGCCAGCAGCTCGACAGGCTATGGCTACACCTTC. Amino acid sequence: CASSSTGYGYTF.

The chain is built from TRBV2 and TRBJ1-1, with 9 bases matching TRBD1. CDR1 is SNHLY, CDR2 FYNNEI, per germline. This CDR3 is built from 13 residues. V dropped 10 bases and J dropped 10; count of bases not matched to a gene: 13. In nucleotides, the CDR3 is TGTGCCACACAGGGGGCTTTGGCAGTAGGAGCTTTCTTT. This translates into CATQGALAVGAFF.

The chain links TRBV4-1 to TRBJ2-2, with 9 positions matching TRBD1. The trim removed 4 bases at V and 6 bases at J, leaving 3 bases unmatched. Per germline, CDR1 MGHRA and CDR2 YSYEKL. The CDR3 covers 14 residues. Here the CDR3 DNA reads TGCGCCAGCAGCCGGGGACAGGGAGCCGGGGAGCTGTTTTTT. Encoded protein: CASSRGQGAGELFF.

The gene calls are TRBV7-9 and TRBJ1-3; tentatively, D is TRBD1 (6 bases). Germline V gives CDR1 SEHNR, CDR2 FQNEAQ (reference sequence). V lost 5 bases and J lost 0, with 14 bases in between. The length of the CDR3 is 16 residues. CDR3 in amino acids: CASSPQGPSSGNTIYF. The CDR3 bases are TGTGCCAGCAGCCCACAGGGACCCAGCTCTGGAAACACCATATATTTT.

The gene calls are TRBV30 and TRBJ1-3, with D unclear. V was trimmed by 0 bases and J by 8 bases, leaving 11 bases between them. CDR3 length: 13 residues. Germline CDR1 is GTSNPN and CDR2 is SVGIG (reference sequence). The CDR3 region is CAWSVRLGDTIYF. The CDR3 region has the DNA TGTGCCTGGAGTGTTCGTCTCGGAGACACCATATATTTT.

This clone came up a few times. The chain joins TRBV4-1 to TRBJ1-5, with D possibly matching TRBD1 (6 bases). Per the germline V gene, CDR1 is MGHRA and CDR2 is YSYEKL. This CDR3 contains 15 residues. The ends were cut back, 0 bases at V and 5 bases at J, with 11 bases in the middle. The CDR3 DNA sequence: TGCGCCAGCAGCCAAGATCAGGGGATGGATCAGCCCCAGCATTTT. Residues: CASSQDQGMDQPQHF.

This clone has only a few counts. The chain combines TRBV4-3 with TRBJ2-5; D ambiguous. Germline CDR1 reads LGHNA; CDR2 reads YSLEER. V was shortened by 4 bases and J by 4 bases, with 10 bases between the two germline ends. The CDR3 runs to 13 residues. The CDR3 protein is CASSRNSGETQYF. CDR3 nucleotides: TGCGCCAGCAGCCGTAATTCGGGAGAGACCCAGTACTTC.